The present T cell receptor (beta chain) was sequenced within a study of human T cells and chemical hapten exposure. The CDR3 covers 16 residues. With 6 bases clipped from V and 9 bases from J, the junction kept 14 bases outside the gene matches. Germline lookup yields CDR1 MDHEN and CDR2 SYDVKM. Time point of the sample: pre-sensitization, week 0. Noted treatment: therapeutic diphenylcyclopropenone sensitization with weekly scalp DPC. In TCRdb, the RACE reads were re-called with MiXCR into one record per CDR3 protein. This table has tens of thousands of distinct CDR3 sequences, 10% to 11% appearing once.

This TCR was recovered from a woman aged 50 to 65 with alopecia areata. Some clones in this sample may be carry-over from other donors' samples. V gene TRBV28 combines with J gene TRBJ2-2, with 9 bases fitting TRBD1. Material: whole blood, obtained in connection with sensitization to the hapten diphenylcyclopropenone (DPC). The CDR3 DNA reads TGTGCCAGCAGCCAAATCCGGGACAGGGTGTTGCGGGAGCTGTTTTTT. This sequence encodes CASSQIRDRVLRELFF. Using reference TRBV28 and TRBJ2-2 for the parts outside the CDR3, the full variable domain is DVKVTQSSRYLVKRTGEKVFLECVQDMDHENMFWYRQDPGLGLRLIYFSYDVKMKEKGDIPEGYSVSREKKERFSLILESASTNQTSMYLCASSQIRDRVLRELFFGEGSRLTVL.